The rows below give T cell receptor beta chains drawn from one sample of a study of T cells after yellow fever vaccination. TCRdb ran MiXCR on the 5' RACE reads and lists one entry per CDR3 protein. The sample contains under 400,000 distinct CDR3 sequences, around 10% of which appear only once. The starting material was PBMCs, obtained on the day of the first yellow fever vaccination. Receptors originate from a man younger than 30 who received the YFV17D yellow fever vaccine. CDR3s include the opening cysteine and the closing phenylalanine or tryptophan. The D gene is left open where the match is weak. Clone size is stated in some rows and not others, as once, few, many or a class when expanded.

V gene: TRBV12-3/TRBV12-4; D gene: NA; CDR3 length: 16; J gene: TRBJ2-7; clone size: few; CDR3 protein: CASSLTPGDYSGEQYF; CDR3 DNA: TGTGCCAGCAGTCTTACCCCCGGCGACTACTCGGGGGAGCAGTACTTC
V gene: TRBV7-2; D gene: NA; CDR3 length: 13; J gene: TRBJ2-4; clone size: many; CDR3 protein: CASSPQEMGIQYF; CDR3 DNA: TGTGCCAGCAGCCCGCAGGAAATGGGCATTCAGTACTTC
V gene: TRBV13; D gene: TRBD1; CDR3 length: 14; J gene: TRBJ2-7; clone size: NA; CDR3 protein: CASSLSGTAYEQYF; CDR3 DNA: TGTGCCAGCAGCTTATCCGGGACAGCGTACGAGCAGTACTTC
V gene: TRBV12-3/TRBV12-4; D gene: TRBD1; CDR3 length: 13; J gene: TRBJ2-1; clone size: NA; CDR3 protein: CASHQPGQGSRFF; CDR3 DNA: TGTGCCAGCCACCAACCTGGACAGGGGAGCCGGTTCTTC
V gene: TRBV21-1; D gene: NA; CDR3 length: 13; J gene: TRBJ1-2; clone size: NA; CDR3 protein: CASRGAGQEGYTF; CDR3 DNA: TGTGCCAGCAGAGGGGCAGGTCAAGAAGGCTACACCTTC
V gene: TRBV7-8; D gene: NA; CDR3 length: 16; J gene: TRBJ2-1; clone size: many; CDR3 protein: CASSLLGGLSYNEQFF; CDR3 DNA: TGTGCCAGCAGCCTCCTCGGGGGCCTATCCTACAATGAGCAGTTCTTC
V gene: TRBV4-2; D gene: NA; CDR3 length: 14; J gene: TRBJ2-3; clone size: NA; CDR3 protein: CASSHREITDTQYF; CDR3 DNA: TGTGCCAGCAGCCATCGGGAGATCACAGATACGCAGTATTTT
V gene: TRBV7-9; D gene: NA; CDR3 length: 13; J gene: TRBJ2-1; clone size: few; CDR3 protein: CASSFVGGNEQFF; CDR3 DNA: TGTGCCAGCAGCTTCGTCGGGGGCAATGAGCAGTTCTTC
V gene: TRBV4-3; D gene: NA; CDR3 length: 15; J gene: TRBJ2-3; clone size: many; CDR3 protein: CASSQELGESDTQYF; CDR3 DNA: TGCGCCAGCAGCCAAGAACTCGGGGAATCCGATACGCAGTATTTT
V gene: TRBV29-1; D gene: TRBD1; CDR3 length: 15; J gene: TRBJ2-3; clone size: few; CDR3 protein: CSLNSGTGDTDTQYF; CDR3 DNA: TGCAGCCTTAACTCCGGGACAGGGGACACAGATACGCAGTATTTT
V gene: TRBV7-8; D gene: NA; CDR3 length: 16; J gene: TRBJ2-3; clone size: few; CDR3 protein: CASSRGGVLSTDTQYF; CDR3 DNA: TGTGCCAGCAGTCGTGGCGGGGTACTCAGCACAGATACGCAGTATTTT
V gene: TRBV4-2; D gene: NA; CDR3 length: 14; J gene: TRBJ1-5; clone size: NA; CDR3 protein: CASSQDWGDQPQHF; CDR3 DNA: TGTGCCAGCAGCCAAGATTGGGGAGACCAGCCCCAGCATTTT
V gene: TRBV3-1; D gene: NA; CDR3 length: 14; J gene: TRBJ2-1; clone size: NA; CDR3 protein: CASSYAGGRGEQFF; CDR3 DNA: TGTGCCAGCAGCTACGCTGGGGGGCGGGGTGAGCAGTTCTTC
V gene: TRBV12-3/TRBV12-4; D gene: NA; CDR3 length: 14; J gene: TRBJ2-2; clone size: NA; CDR3 protein: CASRLLAATGELFF; CDR3 DNA: TGTGCCAGCCGACTCTTAGCGGCCACCGGGGAGCTGTTTTTT
V gene: TRBV4-1; D gene: NA; CDR3 length: 18; J gene: TRBJ2-2; clone size: NA; CDR3 protein: CASSHSSSLATNTGELFF; CDR3 DNA: TGCGCCAGCAGCCACTCTTCGTCGCTAGCGACGAACACCGGGGAGCTGTTTTTT
V gene: TRBV9; D gene: TRBD1; CDR3 length: 14; J gene: TRBJ2-1; clone size: NA; CDR3 protein: CASSVEGQYNEQFF; CDR3 DNA: TGTGCCAGCAGCGTAGAGGGACAGTACAATGAGCAGTTCTTC
V gene: TRBV11-1; D gene: TRBD2; CDR3 length: 16; J gene: TRBJ2-1; clone size: many; CDR3 protein: CASSLDGGGSYNEQFF; CDR3 DNA: TGTGCCAGCAGCTTAGATGGGGGGGGTTCCTACAATGAGCAGTTCTTC
V gene: TRBV5-1; D gene: TRBD1; CDR3 length: 16; J gene: TRBJ1-5; clone size: NA; CDR3 protein: CASSFRPGGPNQPQHF; CDR3 DNA: TGCGCCAGCAGCTTCCGGCCAGGGGGCCCGAATCAGCCCCAGCATTTT
V gene: TRBV12-3/TRBV12-4; D gene: TRBD1; CDR3 length: 15; J gene: TRBJ1-1; clone size: NA; CDR3 protein: CASNDRDRVGTEAFF; CDR3 DNA: TGTGCCAGCAATGACCGGGACAGGGTAGGAACTGAAGCTTTCTTT
V gene: TRBV5-5; D gene: NA; CDR3 length: 16; J gene: TRBJ2-1; clone size: NA; CDR3 protein: CASSLMASRYYNEQFF; CDR3 DNA: TGTGCCAGCAGCTTGATGGCTAGCCGCTACTACAATGAGCAGTTCTTC
V gene: TRBV5-6; D gene: NA; CDR3 length: 16; J gene: TRBJ1-5; clone size: few; CDR3 protein: CASSLHGRVSNQPQHF; CDR3 DNA: TGTGCCAGCAGCTTGCATGGCAGGGTTAGCAATCAGCCCCAGCATTTT
V gene: TRBV18; D gene: TRBD2; CDR3 length: 15; J gene: TRBJ2-3; clone size: few; CDR3 protein: CASSPALSGTDTQYF; CDR3 DNA: TGTGCCAGCTCTCCAGCTCTTAGCGGGACAGATACGCAGTATTTT
V gene: TRBV3-1; D gene: NA; CDR3 length: 16; J gene: TRBJ1-6; clone size: NA; CDR3 protein: CASSQGVRGRNSPLHF; CDR3 DNA: TGTGCCAGCAGCCAGGGGGTTCGGGGACGGAATTCACCCCTCCACTTT
V gene: TRBV6-1; D gene: TRBD1; CDR3 length: 15; J gene: TRBJ2-7; clone size: few; CDR3 protein: CASSDPGQGPYEQYF; CDR3 DNA: TGTGCCAGCAGCGATCCGGGACAGGGTCCCTACGAGCAGTACTTC